This entry describes one T cell receptor (beta chain). The antigen is not known. This entry belongs to a study of T cell responses to AZD1222 COVID-19 vaccine. Looking at the study overall: Investigators merged groups given second doses at roughly 4 or roughly 12 weeks. Study findings and constraints: A reported finding is that nearly half of spike-specific TCRs target unmutated variant regions. Possibly, clonal diversity was underestimated; donors were largely white British and included more females.

Trimming removed 4 bases at V and 1 base at J, with 19 bases between. Germline assignment: CDR1 SEHNR and CDR2 FQNEAQ (reference sequence). The CDR3 is 18 amino acids. Profiled with immunoSEQ multiplex PCR; TCRdb holds only in-frame clones, not every one. The sample records approximately 99,000 clones, 86% being singletons. The sample consisted of peripheral blood, taken on day 0 of AZD1222 vaccination. This sequence was found in an adult in good health. The chain combines TRBV7-9 with TRBJ2-2; D ambiguous. The CDR3 DNA is TGTGCCAGCAGCTGGCCCCTCCCGGCCTTCATGAACACCGGGGAGCTGTTTTTT. Encoded protein: CASSWPLPAFMNTGELFF.